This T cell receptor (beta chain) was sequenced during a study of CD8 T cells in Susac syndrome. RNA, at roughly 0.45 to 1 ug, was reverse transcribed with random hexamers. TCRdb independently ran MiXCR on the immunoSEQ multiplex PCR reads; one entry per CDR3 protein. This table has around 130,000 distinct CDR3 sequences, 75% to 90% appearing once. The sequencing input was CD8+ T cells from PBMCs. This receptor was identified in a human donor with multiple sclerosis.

CDR3 amino acids: CASSFLRTSGGVSYNEQFF. DNA for the CDR3: TGTGCCAGCAGTTTCCTGCGGACTAGCGGGGGGGTGAGCTACAATGAGCAGTTCTTC. The genes are TRBV28 and TRBJ2-1, with 15 bases identical to TRBD2. Germline V gene sequence: CDR1 MDHEN, CDR2 SYDVKM. The CDR3 spans 19 residues. Trimming took 3 bases from V and 3 from J; bases not matched to a gene: 9.